The present T cell receptor beta chain was sequenced within a study of TIL therapy for anti-PD-1-resistant metastatic lung cancer. Study summary: Tumors had a median PD-L1 proportion score of 4.5% to 7%. Most patients had lung adenocarcinoma; a handful of tumors were EGFR-mutant, two ALK-rearranged; half smoked currently or formerly.

V was pared by 5 bases and J by 2 bases, with 6 bases between. In germline, CDR1 is MNHNY, CDR2 SVGAGI (reference sequence). The length of the CDR3 is 12 residues. Sequencing used immunoSEQ v3. Each library reached some 2 million read pairs, or about 4.5-6.5 million at deep level. Produced via immunoSEQ multiplex PCR; TCRdb's table is partial and in-frame only. Among about 60,000 clones listed, around 90% were seen once. Time point: pre-treatment sample, taken before nivolumab and TIL therapy. Enrollment ran from late 2017 to January 2020. The chain links TRBV6-6 to TRBJ2-5, with D tentatively TRBD1 (6 bases). The source of this sequence is a person aged 25-85 years with non-small cell lung cancer. The material was blood, obtained at baseline. In DNA, the CDR3 is TGTGCCAGCAGTGGACAGCAAGAGACCCAGTACTTC. Its protein product is CASSGQQETQYF.